Listed below are T cell receptor beta chains from one sample, sequenced in a study of graft-versus-host responses after intestinal transplantation. The table came from immunoSEQ multiplex PCR; TCRdb's copy has only in-frame clones and leaves some out. The data hold over 75,000 clones, with around 90% observed a single time. These receptors have no known antigen. Sequencing was performed on unstimulated CD4+ T cells sorted from spleen or lymph node cells, taken before intestinal transplant. Source of these receptors: a human donor who received an intestinal transplant. The CDR3 runs from the conserved cysteine through the conserved F or W. The order of the fields is V gene, J gene, D gene, clone size, CDR3 protein, CDR3 DNA. The D gene is left open where the match is weak. Where a row states a size, it is once, few, many or the class of an expanded clone; other rows omit it.

V: TRBV28
J: TRBJ2-7
D: NA
size: NA
CDR3: CASSWVGPYEQYF
DNA: TGTGCCAGCAGCTGGGTGGGGCCCTACGAGCAGTACTTC

V: TRBV4-1
J: TRBJ2-7
D: TRBD2
size: NA
CDR3: CASSQDLVAGGLLYEQYF
DNA: TGCGCCAGCAGCCAAGATCTCGTAGCGGGGGGGCTCCTCTACGAGCAGTACTTC

V: TRBV5-4
J: TRBJ2-7
D: NA
size: NA
CDR3: CASSLDSSTYEQYF
DNA: TGTGCCAGCAGTCTGGACAGTTCTACCTACGAGCAGTACTTC

V: TRBV15
J: TRBJ2-3
D: NA
size: NA
CDR3: CATSYRASTDTQYF
DNA: TGTGCCACCAGTTACAGGGCCAGCACAGATACGCAGTATTTT

V: TRBV7-6
J: TRBJ2-3
D: NA
size: NA
CDR3: CASSLGPGTDTQYF
DNA: TGTGCCAGCAGCTTAGGTCCAGGCACAGATACGCAGTATTTT

V: TRBV11-2
J: TRBJ2-7
D: NA
size: NA
CDR3: CASSPKYQVYEQYF
DNA: TGTGCCAGCAGCCCAAAGTATCAGGTCTACGAGCAGTACTTC

V: TRBV19
J: TRBJ1-5
D: TRBD1
size: NA
CDR3: CASSKDRIANQPQHF
DNA: TGTGCCAGTAGTAAGGACAGGATCGCCAATCAGCCCCAGCATTTT

V: TRBV6-6
J: TRBJ1-2
D: NA
size: NA
CDR3: CASSYPGSYGYTF
DNA: TGTGCCAGCAGTTACCCAGGGTCCTATGGCTACACCTTC

V: TRBV7-3
J: TRBJ2-1
D: NA
size: once
CDR3: CASSLTSRAVYNEQFF
DNA: TGTGCCAGCAGCTTAACGTCCAGGGCCGTCTACAATGAGCAGTTCTTC

V: TRBV11-1
J: TRBJ2-6
D: NA
size: NA
CDR3: CASSSRFSGANVLTF
DNA: TGTGCCAGCAGCTCTAGGTTTTCTGGGGCCAACGTCCTGACTTTC

V: TRBV2
J: TRBJ2-6
D: NA
size: NA
CDR3: CASSLTSSGANVLTF
DNA: TGTGCCAGCAGTTTGACTAGCTCTGGGGCCAACGTCCTGACTTTC

V: TRBV7-8
J: TRBJ2-7
D: TRBD2
size: NA
CDR3: CASSLEGGRLGEQYF
DNA: TGTGCCAGCAGCTTAGAAGGCGGGAGACTCGGCGAGCAGTACTTC

V: TRBV6-6
J: TRBJ2-7
D: NA
size: NA
CDR3: CASSSSLINEQYF
DNA: TGTGCCAGCAGTTCCTCCCTTATAAACGAGCAGTACTTC

V: TRBV29-1
J: TRBJ2-3
D: TRBD2
size: few
CDR3: CSVTTAGVTDTQYF
DNA: TGCAGCGTTACCACAGCGGGGGTCACAGATACGCAGTATTTT

V: TRBV7-3
J: TRBJ1-6
D: NA
size: NA
CDR3: CASSLAGNSPLHF
DNA: TGTGCCAGCAGCTTGGCAGGGAATTCACCCCTCCACTTT

V: TRBV19
J: TRBJ2-1
D: TRBD2
size: NA
CDR3: CASKDGGGSNEQFF
DNA: TGTGCCAGTAAGGACGGGGGAGGGTCCAATGAGCAGTTCTTC

V: TRBV5-1
J: TRBJ2-5
D: TRBD1
size: NA
CDR3: CASSSRVQGAAPTQYF
DNA: TGCGCCAGCAGCTCGCGAGTACAGGGGGCGGCTCCGACCCAGTACTTC

V: TRBV27
J: TRBJ1-3
D: NA
size: NA
CDR3: CASSLLAGGTIYF
DNA: TGTGCCAGCAGTTTATTGGCAGGAGGAACCATATATTTT

V: TRBV28
J: TRBJ1-5
D: NA
size: NA
CDR3: CASSSGSGSNQPQHF
DNA: TGTGCCAGCAGTTCGGGGAGTGGTAGCAATCAGCCCCAGCATTTT

V: TRBV30
J: TRBJ2-7
D: TRBD1
size: NA
CDR3: CAWDRGYEQYF
DNA: TGTGCCTGGGACAGGGGCTACGAGCAGTACTTC

V: TRBV7-8
J: TRBJ2-3
D: TRBD2
size: NA
CDR3: CASSSSSGRDSDTQYF
DNA: TGTGCCAGCAGCTCCTCCAGCGGGAGGGATTCAGATACGCAGTATTTT

V: TRBV29-1
J: TRBJ1-3
D: NA
size: NA
CDR3: CSVSGDGSGNTIYF
DNA: TGCAGCGTTTCGGGGGATGGCTCTGGAAACACCATATATTTT

V: TRBV5-1
J: TRBJ2-7
D: NA
size: NA
CDR3: CASRSGEGVSYEQYF
DNA: TGCGCCAGCAGATCCGGGGAAGGAGTTTCCTACGAGCAGTACTTC

V: TRBV28
J: TRBJ1-1
D: TRBD1
size: NA
CDR3: CASRRQGEDEAFF
DNA: TGTGCCAGCAGACGACAGGGGGAGGATGAAGCTTTCTTT

V: TRBV7-6
J: TRBJ2-1
D: TRBD2
size: NA
CDR3: CASSLLAGGPIINDEQFF
DNA: TGTGCCAGCAGCTTATTAGCGGGAGGGCCGATAATTAACGATGAGCAGTTCTTC

V: TRBV27
J: TRBJ2-3
D: TRBD1
size: NA
CDR3: CASSLHRGGTDTQYF
DNA: TGTGCCAGCAGTCTCCACAGGGGAGGCACAGATACGCAGTATTTT

V: TRBV9
J: TRBJ1-2
D: TRBD1
size: NA
CDR3: CASSVQDPGTAATYYGYTF
DNA: TGTGCCAGCAGCGTCCAGGACCCCGGGACAGCTGCAACTTACTATGGCTACACCTTC

V: TRBV2
J: TRBJ1-5
D: NA
size: NA
CDR3: CASSDTHNQPQHF
DNA: TGTGCCAGCAGTGACACTCACAATCAGCCCCAGCATTTT

V: TRBV6-1
J: TRBJ2-1
D: TRBD2
size: NA
CDR3: CASSEGWGLGYNEQFF
DNA: TGTGCCAGCAGTGAAGGGTGGGGACTAGGCTACAATGAGCAGTTCTTC

V: TRBV28
J: TRBJ1-5
D: TRBD1
size: NA
CDR3: CASRDRAGQPQHF
DNA: TGTGCCAGCAGAGACAGGGCGGGTCAGCCCCAGCATTTT

V: TRBV27
J: TRBJ2-7
D: TRBD2
size: NA
CDR3: CASKASGISYEQYF
DNA: TGTGCCAGCAAGGCTAGCGGGATCTCCTACGAGCAGTACTTC

V: TRBV18
J: TRBJ1-5
D: TRBD1
size: once
CDR3: CASSATGGVNQPQHF
DNA: TGTGCCAGCTCAGCCACAGGGGGAGTTAATCAGCCCCAGCATTTT

V: TRBV2
J: TRBJ2-5
D: TRBD1
size: NA
CDR3: CASSVTQGSGETQYF
DNA: TGTGCCAGCAGTGTCACACAGGGGTCGGGGGAGACCCAGTACTTC

V: TRBV18
J: TRBJ2-2
D: NA
size: NA
CDR3: CASSPLAGSNTGELFF
DNA: TGTGCCAGCTCACCACTTGCGGGCTCGAACACCGGGGAGCTGTTTTTT

V: TRBV4-1
J: TRBJ2-3
D: TRBD2
size: NA
CDR3: CASSQESLAGMTDTQYF
DNA: TGCGCCAGCAGCCAAGAGTCACTAGCGGGGATGACAGATACGCAGTATTTT

V: TRBV18
J: TRBJ2-7
D: NA
size: NA
CDR3: CASSPRGLYEQYF
DNA: TGTGCCAGCTCACCAAGGGGTCTTTACGAGCAGTACTTC

V: TRBV28
J: TRBJ1-5
D: NA
size: NA
CDR3: CASSRQDQPQHF
DNA: TGTGCCAGCAGTCGACAGGATCAGCCCCAGCATTTT

V: TRBV19
J: TRBJ1-1
D: NA
size: NA
CDR3: CASSPLVPGKTEAFF
DNA: TGTGCCAGTAGTCCCCTTGTTCCGGGGAAGACTGAAGCTTTCTTT